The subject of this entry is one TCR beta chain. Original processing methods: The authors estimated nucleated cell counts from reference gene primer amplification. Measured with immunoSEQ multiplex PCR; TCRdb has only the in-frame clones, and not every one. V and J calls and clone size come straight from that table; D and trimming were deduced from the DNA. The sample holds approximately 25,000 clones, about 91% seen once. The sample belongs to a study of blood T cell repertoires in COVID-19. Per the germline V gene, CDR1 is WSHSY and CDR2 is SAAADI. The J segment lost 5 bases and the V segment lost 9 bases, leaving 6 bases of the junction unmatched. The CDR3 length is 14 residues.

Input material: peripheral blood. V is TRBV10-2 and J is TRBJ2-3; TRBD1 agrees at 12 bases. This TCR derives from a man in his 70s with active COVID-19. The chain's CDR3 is CASRDRGRGDTQYF. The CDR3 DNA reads TGCGCCAGTAGGGACAGGGGGCGAGGAGATACGCAGTATTTT.